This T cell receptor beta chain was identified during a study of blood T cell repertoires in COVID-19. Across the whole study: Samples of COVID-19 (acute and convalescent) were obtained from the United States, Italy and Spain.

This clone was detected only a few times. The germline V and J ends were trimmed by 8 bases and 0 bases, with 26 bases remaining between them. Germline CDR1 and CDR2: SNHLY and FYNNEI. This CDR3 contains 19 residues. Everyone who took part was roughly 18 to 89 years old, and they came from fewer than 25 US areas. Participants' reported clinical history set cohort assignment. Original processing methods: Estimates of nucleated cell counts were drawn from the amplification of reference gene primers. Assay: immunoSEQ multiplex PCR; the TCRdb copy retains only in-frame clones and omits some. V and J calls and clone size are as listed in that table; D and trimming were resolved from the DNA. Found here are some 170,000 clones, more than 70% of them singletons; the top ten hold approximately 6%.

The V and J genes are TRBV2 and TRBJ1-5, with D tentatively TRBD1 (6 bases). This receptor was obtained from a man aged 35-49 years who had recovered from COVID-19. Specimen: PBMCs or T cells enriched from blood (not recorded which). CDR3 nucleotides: TGTGCCAGCCGACCCCTGACAGGTAAACAGGGTAATAGCAATCAGCCCCAGCATTTT. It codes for CASRPLTGKQGNSNQPQHF. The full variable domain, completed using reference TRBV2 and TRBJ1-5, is EPEVTQTPSHQVTQMGQEVILRCVPISNHLYFYWYRQILGQKVEFLVSFYNNEISEKSEIFDDQFSVERPDGSNFTLKIRSTKLEDSAMYFCASRPLTGKQGNSNQPQHFGDGTRLSIL.